Presented here are 13 T cell receptor beta chains from one specimen sequenced in a study of cytomegalovirus exposure and HLA in healthy donors. Primers: 60 Vbeta forward and 13 Jbeta reverse. The method was immunoSEQ multiplex PCR; TCRdb's version includes in-frame clones alone and lacks a portion of them. Seen in this sample are around 210,000 clones; the ten most common clones hold over 0.75%. The specimen was PBMCs. Receptors were obtained from a woman in her 30s in good health and CMV-seropositive.

The rearrangement joins TRBV5-1 to TRBJ2-7; TRBD1 might be the D (6 bases). The ends were cut back, 2 bases at V and 3 bases at J, with 21 bases in the middle. Germline V CDR1 and CDR2: SGHRS, YFSETQ. The CDR3 totals 17 residues. This chain's CDR3 is CASSFGQNPRINYEQYF. CDR3 nucleotide sequence: TGCGCCAGCAGCTTCGGACAGAACCCGAGAATAAACTACGAGCAGTACTTC.

This chain joins TRBV2 and TRBJ2-5; 8 bases fit TRBD2. The V gene end was trimmed by 7 bases and the J gene end by 5 bases; junction bases not matched to a gene: 6. CDR1 and CDR2 (germline): SNHLY, FYNNEI. CDR3 size: 13 residues. Written as DNA, the CDR3 is TGTGCCAGCATGGGGACTAGTTCCGAGACCCAGTACTTC. It specifies CASMGTSSETQYF. Together with reference TRBV2 and TRBJ2-5, the CDR3 gives the full variable domain: EPEVTQTPSHQVTQMGQEVILRCVPISNHLYFYWYRQILGQKVEFLVSFYNNEISEKSEIFDDQFSVERPDGSNFTLKIRSTKLEDSAMYFCASMGTSSETQYFGPGTRLLVL.

The chain is built from TRBV10-3 and TRBJ1-1, with no clear D. The germline V gene encodes CDR1 ENHRY and CDR2 SYGVKD. The V and J ends lost 5 bases and 14 bases respectively, with 24 bases between them. The CDR3 length is 14 residues. CDR3 sequence: CAISPASIGLLRFF. Written as DNA, the CDR3 is TGTGCCATCAGTCCCGCTTCAATCGGCCTACTCAGGTTCTTT.

This rearrangement joins TRBV6-1 to TRBJ1-6; D is unclear. Trimming took off 7 bases at V and 8 bases at J, with 15 bases between the two ends. Germline CDR1 and CDR2: MNHNS and SASEGT. The CDR3 totals 14 residues. Here the CDR3 reads CASILDAPYSPLHF. In DNA form, the CDR3 reads TGTGCCAGCATCCTAGACGCCCCGTATTCACCCCTCCACTTT.

This rearrangement joins TRBV6-6 to TRBJ1-2, with 7 bases lining up with TRBD1. The CDR3 loop spans 12 amino acids. V shed 7 bases, J shed 6 bases, and the junction held 5 bases outside the gene matches. CDR1 and CDR2 from the germline V gene are MNHNY and SVGAGI (reference sequence). The CDR3: CASNTGADGYTF. For the CDR3, the DNA is TGTGCCAGCAATACAGGGGCGGATGGCTACACCTTC.

The chain combines TRBV30 with TRBJ2-7, with 8 bases identical to TRBD1. V shed 5 bases and J 3 bases; nucleotides not matched to a gene: 9. The CDR3 is made up of 14 amino acids. Germline V gene sequence: CDR1 GTSNPN, CDR2 SVGIG (reference sequence). The CDR3 protein is CAWDFTGGRYEQYF. Here the CDR3 DNA reads TGTGCCTGGGACTTCACAGGGGGACGCTACGAGCAGTACTTC.

This chain uses TRBV28 with TRBJ1-6; TRBD1 matches 9 bases. The V segment lost 5 bases and the J segment 7 bases; nucleotides outside the gene matches: 3. CDR3 size: 14 residues. Looked up from germline, CDR1 is MDHEN and CDR2 is SYDVKM. CDR3 coding DNA: TGTGCCAGCAGTCTGACAGGGGGAAATTCACCCCTCCACTTT. Its translation: CASSLTGGNSPLHF. Looking up the rest from reference TRBV28 and TRBJ1-6 gives the full variable domain: DVKVTQSSRYLVKRTGEKVFLECVQDMDHENMFWYRQDPGLGLRLIYFSYDVKMKEKGDIPEGYSVSREKKERFSLILESASTNQTSMYLCASSLTGGNSPLHFGNGTRLTVT.

V gene TRBV5-6 combines with J gene TRBJ1-4; D not resolved. V lost 0 bases to trimming and J lost 3 bases, with 18 bases between them. The CDR3 runs 18 residues. CDR1 is SGHDT and CDR2 is YYEEEE in the germline V gene. For the CDR3, the DNA is TGTGCCAGCAGCTTGGTGAGACGTGGAGGGCTGGCTAATGAAAAACTGTTTTTT. It encodes CASSLVRRGGLANEKLFF.

This chain uses TRBV9 with TRBJ2-3; 13 nucleotides match TRBD2. Trimming cost V 4 bases and J 3 bases; bases outside gene matches: 2. The CDR3 is made up of 15 amino acids. Germline loops: CDR1 SGDLS, CDR2 YYNGEE. The CDR3 DNA follows: TGTGCCAGCAGCTCGACTAGCGGGAGGACAGATACGCAGTATTTT. Protein sequence: CASSSTSGRTDTQYF.

The chain employs TRBV19 and TRBJ2-3; 8 nucleotides match TRBD1. The CDR3 length is 14 residues. Losses at the gene ends were 4 bases for V and 5 bases for J; bases not matched to a gene: 5. Germline V lookup: CDR1 LNHDA, CDR2 SQIVND (reference sequence). CDR3 region: CASSRETGVDTQYF. The CDR3 bases are TGTGCCAGTAGTAGGGAGACAGGGGTAGATACGCAGTATTTT.

This chain links TRBV7-2 with TRBJ2-7; maybe TRBD2 (5 bases). Germline-derived CDR1 and CDR2 are SGHTA and FQGNSA. V was trimmed by 1 base and J by 2 bases, leaving 12 bases between them. The CDR3 has 15 residues. The chain's CDR3 is CASSLGPGSPYEQYF. The CDR3 DNA reads as TGTGCCAGCAGCTTAGGCCCGGGATCCCCCTACGAGCAGTACTTC. The full variable domain, in which reference TRBV7-2 and TRBJ2-7 provide the parts outside the CDR3, is GAGVSQSPSNKVTEKGKDVELRCDPISGHTALYWYRQSLGQGLEFLIYFQGNSAPDKSGLPSDRFSAERTGGSVSTLTIQRTQQEDSAVYLCASSLGPGSPYEQYFGPGTRLTVT.

The genes are TRBV4-1 and TRBJ1-4; TRBD1 matches at 7 bases. After removal of 0 bases from V and 7 bases from J, the junction contained 17 bases not matched to a gene. Germline V gene data show CDR1 as MGHRA and CDR2 as YSYEKL. The CDR3 has 19 residues. CDR3 nucleotides: TGCGCCAGCAGCCAAGATAGGGCAGGGGCAGGGGGTTCCACTGAAAAACTGTTTTTT. Its protein product is CASSQDRAGAGGSTEKLFF.

V usage is TRBV6-5 and J usage is TRBJ2-7; D might be TRBD1 (6 bases). CDR3 length: 14 amino acids. Germline V gene lookup returns CDR1 MNHEY and CDR2 SVGAGI. V lost 5 bases and J 2 bases, leaving 13 bases between the germline ends. For the CDR3, the DNA is TGTGCCAGCAGTCCCAGGGGTCTAGCCTACGAGCAGTACTTC. As protein: CASSPRGLAYEQYF.